The entry below describes one T cell receptor (beta chain). Its antigen is not identified. An end of the junction differs from the germline gene, which may be a read error. TCRdb analysed the 5' RACE reads with MiXCR anew, one entry per CDR3 protein. This table has 35,000 to 50,000 distinct CDR3 sequences, around 23% appearing once. The CDR3 runs to 13 residues. CDR1 is LGHDT, CDR2 YNNKEL, per germline (reference sequence). This entry belongs to a study of early T cells in non-severe SARS-CoV-2 infection. Study results and limitations: Matching results from VDJdb favored anti-spike CD8 responses, leaving private and CD4 specificities undetected.

The sample consisted of whole blood, taken at baseline. This TCR came from an adult who was a healthcare worker with PCR-confirmed SARS-CoV-2 infection or an uninfected control (not recorded which). V gene TRBV3-1 combines with J gene TRBJ1-1; perhaps TRBD1 as D (5 bases). The CDR3 sequence: CASSPGGDTKAFF. DNA of the CDR3: TGTGCCAGCAGCCCTGGGGGAGACACTAAAGCTTTCTTT.